This T cell receptor beta chain was retrieved from a study of cytomegalovirus exposure and HLA in healthy donors. The wider study: The approximately 100 million unique TCR beta sequences, from about 179 million T cells, were found by an earlier analysis. Regarding the study as a whole: A missense DCLRE1C variant was associated with V- and J-gene trimming of TCR beta chains in a later analysis, and an independent cohort replicated the association. Judged likely to be a sequencing artifact was a cluster of highly shared sequence variants. TCR beta V segments were, for the most part, productive about 87% or about 30% of the time in an earlier analysis.

The CDR3 runs to 15 residues. Germline-derived CDR1 and CDR2 are KGHSH and LQKENI. Trimming pared 2 bases from V and 2 bases from J, leaving 13 bases between. Details on this clone: No antigen is known for it.

Amplification used 60 Vbeta primers and 13 Jbeta primers. Some clones are missing from TCRdb's copy, which holds only in-frame ones; the method was immunoSEQ multiplex PCR. The sample lists around 120,000 clones; around 70% were seen once. The chain links TRBV18 to TRBJ2-7; D is perhaps TRBD1 (5 bases). The TCR originated in a young man in good health and CMV-seropositive. The sequenced material came from PBMCs. CDR3 region: CASSPERGVTYEQYF. The CDR3 DNA sequence: TGTGCCAGCTCACCAGAAAGGGGTGTAACCTACGAGCAGTACTTC.